This TCR beta chain was sequenced during a study of Ad26.COV2.S vaccination and SARS-CoV-2 variants (dated by TCRdb to the early 2020s). Notes on the research overall: The specificity and breadth of SARS-CoV-2-reactive T cell receptors after Ad26.COV2.S vaccination were assessed by TCRbeta repertoire sequencing. A total of approximately 30 samples were included in the TCR-sequenced set, comprising around 19 Ad26.COV2.S vaccine recipients, 5 placebo recipients and 8 SARS-CoV-2 convalescent individuals.

In the paper's terms, the time point label means: individuals recovered from natural SARS-CoV-2 infection. This clone has a handful of counts. What antigen it recognizes has not been identified. No base-level quality is on record; no much larger clone is a single base apart. The investigation overall reported the following: The authors noted that total T cell responses may have been underestimated by the TCR breadth and depth analyses. Substantial breadth of spike-specific CD8+ and CD4+ T cell responses was reported after vaccination. Vaccine and placebo recipients had similar non-spike TCR breadth, a finding consistent with the vaccine containing only spike. Ad26.COV2.S recipients had higher spike-specific TCR breadth than placebo recipients (P = 0.0014).

TCRbeta CDR3 regions were sequenced with the immunoSEQ Assay. After extraction, genomic DNA underwent amplification by bias-controlled multiplex PCR, followed by high-throughput sequencing. Per the source publication's procedure: To quantify the absolute abundance of each unique TCRbeta CDR3 region, sequences were collapsed and filtered. Usable DNA was measured by amplifying reference genes present in all nucleated cells, and TCRbeta template counts were normalized to that usable DNA to estimate T cell fraction. Repertoire TCRs were annotated as SARS-CoV-2-specific by exact matching of V gene, CDR3 amino acid sequence and J gene to a known reactive TCR set. MIRA supplied the reference SARS-CoV-2 TCR set, which was filtered for enrichment in COVID-19-positive ImmuneCODE repertoires so that public or cross-reactive TCRs were removed. Drawing on the MIRA antigens, annotated TCRs were analysed further at the level of specific ORF or position within ORF. Breadth was defined as annotated unique rearrangements over total unique productive rearrangements; depth was the summed frequency of those rearrangements. Two-sided Wilcoxon rank-sum tests were applied when comparing TCR breadth between groups. Entries here come from immuneACCESS through TCRdb and include only in-frame sequences with V and J called. Some clones fail to appear in such tables; in the studies checked, an unresolved V gene covers under half of the shortfall, and the cause of the remainder is unknown. V, J and clone size reflect that table, while D and trimming were determined from the DNA. The sample table shows roughly 100,000 clones, and roughly 80% are seen once. Clones ranked in the top ten supply approximately 15% of the sample.

The sequence was obtained from a human donor who had recovered from COVID-19. The sequences come from peripheral blood, collected after recovery from COVID-19.

The DNA sequence is given as TGCGCCAGCAGCCAACTGACAGGTAACGAGCAGTACTTC. It encodes CASSQLTGNEQYF. This chain joins TRBV5-1 to TRBJ2-7; matching of 6 bases hints at TRBD1 as the D gene. Taken from cysteine to phenylalanine, the CDR3 has 13 residues. The DNA shown is the 39-base CDR3, in frame from base 1. The trim is 4 bases for V and 5 bases for J, with a gap of 13 bases between the germline ends. The germline V gene supplies CDR1 SGHRS and CDR2 YFSETQ.